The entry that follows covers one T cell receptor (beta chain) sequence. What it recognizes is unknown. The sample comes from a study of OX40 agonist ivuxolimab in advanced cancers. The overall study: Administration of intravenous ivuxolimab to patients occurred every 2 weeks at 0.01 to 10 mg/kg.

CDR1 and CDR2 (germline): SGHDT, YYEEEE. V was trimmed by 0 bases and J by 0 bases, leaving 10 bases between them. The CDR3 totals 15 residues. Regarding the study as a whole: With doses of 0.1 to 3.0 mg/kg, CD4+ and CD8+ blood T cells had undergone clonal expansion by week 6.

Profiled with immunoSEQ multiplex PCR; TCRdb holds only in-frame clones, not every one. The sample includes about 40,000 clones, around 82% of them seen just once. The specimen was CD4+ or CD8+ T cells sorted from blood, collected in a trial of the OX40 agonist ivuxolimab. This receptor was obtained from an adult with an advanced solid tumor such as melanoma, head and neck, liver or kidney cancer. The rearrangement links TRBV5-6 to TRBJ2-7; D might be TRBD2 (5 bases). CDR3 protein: CASSLDPEGSYEQYF. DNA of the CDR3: TGTGCCAGCAGCTTGGATCCAGAGGGCTCCTACGAGCAGTACTTC. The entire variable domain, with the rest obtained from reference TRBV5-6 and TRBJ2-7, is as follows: DAGVTQSPTHLIKTRGQQVTLRCSPKSGHDTVSWYQQALGQGPQFIFQYYEEEERQRGNFPDRFSGHQFPNYSSELNVNALLLGDSALYLCASSLDPEGSYEQYFGPGTRLTVT.